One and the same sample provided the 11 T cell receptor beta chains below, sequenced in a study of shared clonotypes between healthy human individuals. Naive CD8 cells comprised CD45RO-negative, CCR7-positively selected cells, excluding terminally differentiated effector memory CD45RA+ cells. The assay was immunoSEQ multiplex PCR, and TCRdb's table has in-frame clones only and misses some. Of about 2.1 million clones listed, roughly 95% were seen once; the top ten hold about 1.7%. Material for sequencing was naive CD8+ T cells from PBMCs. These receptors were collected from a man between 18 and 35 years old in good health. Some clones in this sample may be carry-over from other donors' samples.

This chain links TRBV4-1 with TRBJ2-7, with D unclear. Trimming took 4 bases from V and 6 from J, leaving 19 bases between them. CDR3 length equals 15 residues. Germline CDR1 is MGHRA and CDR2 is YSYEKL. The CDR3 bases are TGCGCCAGCAGCCTCTCGCCCGGGCCACCCCCCGAGCAGTACTTC. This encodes CASSLSPGPPPEQYF.

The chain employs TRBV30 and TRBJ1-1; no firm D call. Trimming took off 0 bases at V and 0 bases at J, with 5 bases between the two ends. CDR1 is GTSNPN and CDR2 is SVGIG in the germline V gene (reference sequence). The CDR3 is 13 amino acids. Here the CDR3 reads CAWSVAMNTEAFF. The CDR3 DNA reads TGTGCCTGGAGTGTCGCGATGAACACTGAAGCTTTCTTT.

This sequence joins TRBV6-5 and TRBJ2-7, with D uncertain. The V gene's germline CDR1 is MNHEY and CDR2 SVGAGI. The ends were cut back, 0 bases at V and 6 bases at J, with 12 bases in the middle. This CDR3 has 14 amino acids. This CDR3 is CASSYSSAAPEQYF. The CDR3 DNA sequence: TGTGCCAGCAGTTACTCCAGCGCGGCCCCCGAGCAGTACTTC.

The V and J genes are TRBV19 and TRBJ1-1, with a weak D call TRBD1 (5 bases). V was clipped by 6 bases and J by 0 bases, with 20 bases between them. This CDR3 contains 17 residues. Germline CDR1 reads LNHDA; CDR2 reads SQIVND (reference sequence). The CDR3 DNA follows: TGTGCCAGTAGACCGAGACAGTGGATGGACCTGAACACTGAAGCTTTCTTT. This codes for CASRPRQWMDLNTEAFF.

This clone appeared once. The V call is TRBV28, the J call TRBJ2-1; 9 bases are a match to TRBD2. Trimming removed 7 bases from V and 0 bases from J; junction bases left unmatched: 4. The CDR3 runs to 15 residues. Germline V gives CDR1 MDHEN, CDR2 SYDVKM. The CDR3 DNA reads TGTGCCAGCACCATAGCGGGGGTCTCCTACAATGAGCAGTTCTTC. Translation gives CASTIAGVSYNEQFF.

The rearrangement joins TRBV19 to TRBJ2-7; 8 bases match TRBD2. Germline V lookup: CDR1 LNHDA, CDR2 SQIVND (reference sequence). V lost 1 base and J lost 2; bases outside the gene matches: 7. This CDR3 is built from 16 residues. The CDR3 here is CASSIAPGGGPYEQYF. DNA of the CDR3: TGTGCCAGTAGTATAGCCCCCGGGGGGGGACCCTACGAGCAGTACTTC.

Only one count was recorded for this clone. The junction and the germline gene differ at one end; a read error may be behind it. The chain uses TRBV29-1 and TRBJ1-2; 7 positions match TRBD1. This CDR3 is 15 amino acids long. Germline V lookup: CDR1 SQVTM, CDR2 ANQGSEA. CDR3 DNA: TGCAGCGTGGAAGGGCGACAGGGTTCGAACTATGGCTACACCTTC. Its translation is CSVEGRQGSNYGYTF. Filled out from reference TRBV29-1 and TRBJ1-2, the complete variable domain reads SAVISQKPSRDICQRGTSLTIQCQVDSQVTMMFWYRQQPGQSLTLIATANQGSEATYESGFVIDKFPISRPNLTFSTLTVSNMSPEDSSIYLCSVEGRQGSNYGYTFGSGTRLTVV.

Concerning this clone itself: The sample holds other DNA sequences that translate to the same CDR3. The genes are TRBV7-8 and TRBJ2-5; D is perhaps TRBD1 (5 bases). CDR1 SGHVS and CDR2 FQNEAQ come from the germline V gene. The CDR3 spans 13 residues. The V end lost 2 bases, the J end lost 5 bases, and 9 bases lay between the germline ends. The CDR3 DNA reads TGTGCCAGCAGCTTAAGGGGTCAGGAGACCCAGTACTTC. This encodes CASSLRGQETQYF.

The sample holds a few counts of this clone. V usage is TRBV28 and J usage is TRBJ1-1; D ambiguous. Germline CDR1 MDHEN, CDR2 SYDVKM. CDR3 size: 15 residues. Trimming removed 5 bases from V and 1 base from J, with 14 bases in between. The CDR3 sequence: CASSLTKRSNTEAFF. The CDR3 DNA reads TGTGCCAGCAGTCTAACGAAACGGTCGAACACTGAAGCTTTCTTT.

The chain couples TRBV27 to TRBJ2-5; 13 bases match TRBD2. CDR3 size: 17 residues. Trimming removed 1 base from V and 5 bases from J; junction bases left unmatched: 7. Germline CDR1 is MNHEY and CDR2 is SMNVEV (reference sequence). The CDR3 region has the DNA TGTGCCAGCAGTTTATTAGGACTAGCGGGAGACGGGGAGACCCAGTACTTC. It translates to CASSLLGLAGDGETQYF.

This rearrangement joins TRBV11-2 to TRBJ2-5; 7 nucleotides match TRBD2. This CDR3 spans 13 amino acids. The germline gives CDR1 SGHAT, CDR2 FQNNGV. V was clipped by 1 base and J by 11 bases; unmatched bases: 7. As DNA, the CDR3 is TGTGCCAGCAGCTTAGGCCCATTGCGGGAGCAGTACTTC. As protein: CASSLGPLREQYF.